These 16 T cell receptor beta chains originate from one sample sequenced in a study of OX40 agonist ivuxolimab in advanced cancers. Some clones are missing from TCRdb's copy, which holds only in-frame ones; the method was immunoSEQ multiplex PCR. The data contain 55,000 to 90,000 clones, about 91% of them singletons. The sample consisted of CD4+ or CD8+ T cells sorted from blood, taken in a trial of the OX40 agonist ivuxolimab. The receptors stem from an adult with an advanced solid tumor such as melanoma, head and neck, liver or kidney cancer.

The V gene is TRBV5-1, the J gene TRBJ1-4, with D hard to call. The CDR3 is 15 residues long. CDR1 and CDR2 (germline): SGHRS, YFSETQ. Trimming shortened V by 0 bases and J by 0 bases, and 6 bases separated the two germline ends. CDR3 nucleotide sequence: TGCGCCAGCAGCTTGGTAGCAGCAACTAATGAAAAACTGTTTTTT. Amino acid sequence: CASSLVAATNEKLFF. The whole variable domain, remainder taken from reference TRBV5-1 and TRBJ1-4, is KAGVTQTPRYLIKTRGQQVTLSCSPISGHRSVSWYQQTPGQGLQFLFEYFSETQRNKGNFPGRFSGRQFSNSRSEMNVSTLELGDSALYLCASSLVAATNEKLFFGSGTQLSVL.

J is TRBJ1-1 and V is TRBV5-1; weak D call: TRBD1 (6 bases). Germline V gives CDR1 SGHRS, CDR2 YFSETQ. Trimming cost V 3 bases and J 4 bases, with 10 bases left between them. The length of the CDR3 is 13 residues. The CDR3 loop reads CASSSGGLTEAFF. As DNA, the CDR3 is TGCGCCAGCAGCTCCGGGGGCCTCACTGAAGCTTTCTTT.

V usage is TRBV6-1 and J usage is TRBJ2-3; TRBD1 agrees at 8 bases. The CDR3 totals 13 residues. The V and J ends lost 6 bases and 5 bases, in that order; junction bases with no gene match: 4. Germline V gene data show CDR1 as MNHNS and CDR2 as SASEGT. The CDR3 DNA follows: TGTGCCAGCAGGGGACAGGTGCAAGATACGCAGTATTTT. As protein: CASRGQVQDTQYF.

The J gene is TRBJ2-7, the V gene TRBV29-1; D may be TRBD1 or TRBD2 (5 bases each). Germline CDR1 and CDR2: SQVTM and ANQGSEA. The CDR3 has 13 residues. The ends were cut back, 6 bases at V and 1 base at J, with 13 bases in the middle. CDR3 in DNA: TGCAGCGTCCGGGACGAGTGGTCCTACGAGCAGTACTTC. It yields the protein CSVRDEWSYEQYF.

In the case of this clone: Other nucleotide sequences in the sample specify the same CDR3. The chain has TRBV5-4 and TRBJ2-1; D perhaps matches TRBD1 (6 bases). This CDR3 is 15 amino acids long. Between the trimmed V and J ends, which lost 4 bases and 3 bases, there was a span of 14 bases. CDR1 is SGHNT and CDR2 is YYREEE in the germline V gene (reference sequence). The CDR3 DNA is TGTGCCAGCAGCGTCGGGACACTAAACTACAATGAGCAGTTCTTC. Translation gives CASSVGTLNYNEQFF. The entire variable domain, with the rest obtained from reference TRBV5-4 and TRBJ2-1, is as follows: ETGVTQSPTHLIKTRGQQVTLRCSSQSGHNTVSWYQQALGQGPQFIFQYYREEENGRGNFPPRFSGLQFPNYSSELNVNALELDDSALYLCASSVGTLNYNEQFFGPGTRLTVL.

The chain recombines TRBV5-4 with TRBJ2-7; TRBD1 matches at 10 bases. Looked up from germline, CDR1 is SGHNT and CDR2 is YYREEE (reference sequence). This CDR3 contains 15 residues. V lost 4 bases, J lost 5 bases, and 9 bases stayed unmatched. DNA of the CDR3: TGTGCCAGCAGCGCCGCGCCCGGGACAGGGGACGAGCAGTACTTC. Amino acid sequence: CASSAAPGTGDEQYF.

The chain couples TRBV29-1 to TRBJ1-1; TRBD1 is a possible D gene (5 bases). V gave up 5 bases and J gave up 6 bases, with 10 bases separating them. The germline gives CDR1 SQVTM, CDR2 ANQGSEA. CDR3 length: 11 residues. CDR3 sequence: CSVLGGSEAFF. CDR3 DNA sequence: TGCAGCGTTCTGGGGGGGTCTGAAGCTTTCTTT.

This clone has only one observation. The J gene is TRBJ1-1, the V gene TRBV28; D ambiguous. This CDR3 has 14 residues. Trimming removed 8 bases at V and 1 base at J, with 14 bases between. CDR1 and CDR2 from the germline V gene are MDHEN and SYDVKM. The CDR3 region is CASAPAGPNTEAFF. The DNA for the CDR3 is TGTGCCAGCGCCCCTGCAGGCCCGAACACTGAAGCTTTCTTT.

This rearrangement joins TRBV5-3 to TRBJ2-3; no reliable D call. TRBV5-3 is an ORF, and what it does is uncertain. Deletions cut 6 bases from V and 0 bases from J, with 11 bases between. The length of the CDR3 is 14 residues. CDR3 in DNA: TGTGCCAGAAAGGAGCCCGCTAGCACAGATACGCAGTATTTT. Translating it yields CARKEPASTDTQYF.

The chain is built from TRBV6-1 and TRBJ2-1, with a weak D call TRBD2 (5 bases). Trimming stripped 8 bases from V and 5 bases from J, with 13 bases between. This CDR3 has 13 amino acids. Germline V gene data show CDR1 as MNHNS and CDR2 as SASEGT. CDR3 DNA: TGTGCCAGCCAGCTCAGCGGCAACAATGAGCAGTTCTTC. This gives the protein CASQLSGNNEQFF.

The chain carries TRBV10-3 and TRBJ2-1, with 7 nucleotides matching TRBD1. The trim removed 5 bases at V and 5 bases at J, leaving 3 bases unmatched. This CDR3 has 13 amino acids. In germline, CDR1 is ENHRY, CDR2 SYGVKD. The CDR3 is CAISSQGNNEQFF. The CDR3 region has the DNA TGTGCCATCAGTTCACAGGGGAACAATGAGCAGTTCTTC.

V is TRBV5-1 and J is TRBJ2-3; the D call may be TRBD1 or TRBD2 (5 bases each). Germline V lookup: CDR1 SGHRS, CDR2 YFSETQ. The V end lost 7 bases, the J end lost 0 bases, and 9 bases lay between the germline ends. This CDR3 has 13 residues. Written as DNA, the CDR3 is TGCGCCAGCGCCGGGGCGAGCACAGATACGCAGTATTTT. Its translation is CASAGASTDTQYF. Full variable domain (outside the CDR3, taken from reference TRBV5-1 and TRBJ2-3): KAGVTQTPRYLIKTRGQQVTLSCSPISGHRSVSWYQQTPGQGLQFLFEYFSETQRNKGNFPGRFSGRQFSNSRSEMNVSTLELGDSALYLCASAGASTDTQYFGPGTRLTVL.

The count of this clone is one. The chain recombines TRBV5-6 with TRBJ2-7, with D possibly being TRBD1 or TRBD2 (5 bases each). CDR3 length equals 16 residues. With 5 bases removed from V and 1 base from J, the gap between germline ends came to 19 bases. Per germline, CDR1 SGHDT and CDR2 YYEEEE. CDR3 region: CASSTSRDPLSYEQYF. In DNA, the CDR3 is TGTGCCAGCAGTACGAGCCGGGACCCTTTATCCTACGAGCAGTACTTC.

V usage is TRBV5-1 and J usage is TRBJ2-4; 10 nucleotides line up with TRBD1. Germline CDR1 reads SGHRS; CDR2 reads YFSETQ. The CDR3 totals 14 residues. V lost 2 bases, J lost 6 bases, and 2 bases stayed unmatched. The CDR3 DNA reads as TGCGCCAGCAGCTTTGGACAGGGGGGAAACATTCAGTACTTC. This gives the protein CASSFGQGGNIQYF. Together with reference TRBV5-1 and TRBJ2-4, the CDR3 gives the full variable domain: KAGVTQTPRYLIKTRGQQVTLSCSPISGHRSVSWYQQTPGQGLQFLFEYFSETQRNKGNFPGRFSGRQFSNSRSEMNVSTLELGDSALYLCASSFGQGGNIQYFGAGTRLSVL.

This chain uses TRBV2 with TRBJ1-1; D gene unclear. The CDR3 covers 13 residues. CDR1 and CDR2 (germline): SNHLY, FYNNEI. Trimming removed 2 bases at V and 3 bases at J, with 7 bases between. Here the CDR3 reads CASSENSYTEAFF. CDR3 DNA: TGTGCCAGCAGTGAAAACAGTTACACTGAAGCTTTCTTT.

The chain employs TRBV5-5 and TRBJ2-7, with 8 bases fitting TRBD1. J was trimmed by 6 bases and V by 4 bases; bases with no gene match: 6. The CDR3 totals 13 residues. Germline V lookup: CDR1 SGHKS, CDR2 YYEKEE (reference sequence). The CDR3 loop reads CASSRGQEAEQYF. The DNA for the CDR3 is TGTGCCAGCAGCCGGGGACAGGAAGCCGAGCAGTACTTC. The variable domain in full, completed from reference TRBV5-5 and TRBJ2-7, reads DAGVTQSPTHLIKTRGQQVTLRCSPISGHKSVSWYQQVLGQGPQFIFQYYEKEERGRGNFPDRFSARQFPNYSSELNVNALLLGDSALYLCASSRGQEAEQYFGPGTRLTVT.